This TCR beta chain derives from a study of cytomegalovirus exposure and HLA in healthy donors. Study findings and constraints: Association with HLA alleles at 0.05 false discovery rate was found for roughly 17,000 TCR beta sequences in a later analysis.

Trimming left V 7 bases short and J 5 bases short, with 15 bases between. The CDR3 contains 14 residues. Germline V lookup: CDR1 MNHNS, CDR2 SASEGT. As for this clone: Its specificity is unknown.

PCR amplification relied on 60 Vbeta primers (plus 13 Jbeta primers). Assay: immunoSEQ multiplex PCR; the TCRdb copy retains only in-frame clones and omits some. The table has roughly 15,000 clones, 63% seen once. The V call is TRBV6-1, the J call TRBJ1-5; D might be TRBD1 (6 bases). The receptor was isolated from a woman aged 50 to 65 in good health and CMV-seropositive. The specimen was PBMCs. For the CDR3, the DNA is TGTGCCAGCACACCGGGGGGGCTCCATCAGCCCCAGCATTTT. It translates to CASTPGGLHQPQHF.